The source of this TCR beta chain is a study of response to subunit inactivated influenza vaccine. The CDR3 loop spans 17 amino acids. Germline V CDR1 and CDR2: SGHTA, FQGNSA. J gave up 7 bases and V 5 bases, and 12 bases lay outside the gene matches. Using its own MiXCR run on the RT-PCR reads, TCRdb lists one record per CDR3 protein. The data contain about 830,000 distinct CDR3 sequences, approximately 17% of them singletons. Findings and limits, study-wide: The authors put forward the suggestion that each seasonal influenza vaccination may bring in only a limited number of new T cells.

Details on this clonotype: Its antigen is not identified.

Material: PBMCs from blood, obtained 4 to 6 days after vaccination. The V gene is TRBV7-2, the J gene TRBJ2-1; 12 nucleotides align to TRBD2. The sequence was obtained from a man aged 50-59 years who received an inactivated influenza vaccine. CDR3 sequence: CASSIRLAGGRYNEQFF. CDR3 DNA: TGTGCCAGCAGCATCAGGCTAGCGGGGGGGAGATATAATGAGCAGTTCTTC.